This T cell receptor (beta chain) was recovered during a study of T cell repertoires in cytomegalovirus infection. The CDR3 length is 13 residues. Germline V gene sequence: CDR1 DFQATT, CDR2 SNEGSKA (reference sequence). Trimming stripped 4 bases from V and 6 bases from J, with 15 bases between. This clonotype occurred many times. TCRdb used MiXCR to reprocess the reads, holding one entry per CDR3 protein. The table lists some 400,000 distinct CDR3 sequences, approximately 32% of them singletons. The V and J genes are TRBV20-1 and TRBJ1-1; the D gene is possibly TRBD1 (5 bases). Material for sequencing was PBMCs. This clonotype was obtained from a human donor in good health (CMV status not recorded). Some clones in this sample may be carry-over from other donors' samples. The CDR3 DNA sequence: TGCAGTGCTACCCCTCGGGGGAGGGCTGAAGCTTTCTTT. Its translation is CSATPRGRAEAFF.